Following are 20 T cell receptor beta chains from one sample sequenced in a study of blood T cells in healthy people across ages. Through a sample-barcoded 5' primer and a J-beta primer mix, a second PCR was run for roughly 6 to 12 cycles. In TCRdb, the 5' RACE reads were re-called with MiXCR into one record per CDR3 protein. The sample comprises approximately 1.5 million distinct CDR3 sequences, roughly two fifths of which are singletons, and 4% rests with the top ten. The sequenced sample was blood. These receptors all come from a woman between 18 and 29 years old in good health.

This clonotype was picked up a small number of times. V is TRBV29-1 and J is TRBJ2-7; TRBD2 might be the D (5 bases). CDR1 and CDR2 (germline): SQVTM, ANQGSEA. The germline V and J ends were trimmed by 3 bases and 2 bases, with 14 bases remaining between them. The CDR3 covers 14 residues. In nucleotides, the CDR3 is TGCAGCGTTGAGTATGGCGGGCCGACCTACGAGCAGTACTTC. It translates to CSVEYGGPTYEQYF.

This clonotype was seen more than once but under ten times. V and J are TRBV7-2 and TRBJ2-5; 7 bases are a match to TRBD1. In germline, CDR1 is SGHTA, CDR2 FQGNSA. Germline trimming cut 3 bases from V and 4 bases from J; bases unmatched to any gene: 5. CDR3 length: 14 amino acids. The CDR3 region is CASSLGQFGETQYF. CDR3 coding DNA: TGTGCCAGCAGCTTGGGACAGTTCGGAGAGACCCAGTACTTC.

This clonotype showed up just a few times. V is TRBV4-3 and J is TRBJ2-1; 14 bases agree with TRBD2. The CDR3 length is 18 residues. V dropped 4 bases and J dropped 3; count of bases not matched to a gene: 8. Germline V gene data show CDR1 as LGHNA and CDR2 as YSLEER. As DNA, the CDR3 is TGCGCCAGCAGCCGGGGACTAGCGGGGGAGCGGTTCTACAATGAGCAGTTCTTC. It specifies CASSRGLAGERFYNEQFF.

This clonotype was counted only a few times. V and J are TRBV7-9 and TRBJ1-2; TRBD1 is a possible D gene (5 bases). Per the germline V gene, CDR1 is SEHNR and CDR2 is FQNEAQ (reference sequence). V lost 5 bases to trimming and J lost 4 bases, with 23 bases between them. The CDR3 is 17 amino acids. CDR3 sequence: CASSPPGTEIPPYGYTF. CDR3 coding DNA: TGTGCCAGCAGCCCACCCGGGACCGAGATACCCCCCTATGGCTACACCTTC.

The table lists this clonotype with a few counts. The CDR3, as DNA: TGCAGTGCTAGAGATTGGGGGGCCTACGAGCAGTACTTC. It is translated as CSARDWGAYEQYF. This chain links TRBV20-1 with TRBJ2-7; D may be TRBD2 (6 bases). The CDR3 length is 13 residues. Germline V gene lookup returns CDR1 DFQATT and CDR2 SNEGSKA (reference sequence). Trimming left V 0 bases short and J 2 bases short, with 8 bases between.

This clonotype was detected many times. This chain links TRBV12-3 or TRBV12-4 with TRBJ2-1; perhaps TRBD2 as D (5 bases). The CDR3 covers 15 residues. Trimming removed 1 base at V and 0 bases at J, with 7 bases between. CDR3 region: CASSLGGYSYNEQFF. CDR3 in DNA: TGTGCCAGCAGTTTAGGAGGGTACTCCTACAATGAGCAGTTCTTC.

In its sample, this clonotype was seen a few times. This rearrangement joins TRBV10-3 to TRBJ2-5; the match to TRBD2 covers 15 bases. V shed 4 bases, J shed 2 bases, and the junction held 11 bases outside the gene matches. The CDR3 loop spans 19 amino acids. CDR1 is ENHRY and CDR2 is SYGVKD in the germline V gene. As DNA, the CDR3 is TGTGCCATCAGTGCCGGACTAGCGGGAGGGCTTCGTGTTCAAGAGACCCAGTACTTC. It translates to CAISAGLAGGLRVQETQYF.

This clonotype was recorded a few times. The V gene is TRBV4-3, the J gene TRBJ2-7; no clear D. CDR3 size: 16 residues. Per germline, CDR1 LGHNA and CDR2 YSLEER. V dropped 0 bases and J dropped 3 bases, with 15 bases sitting between them. The chain's CDR3 is CASSQDRAEAIYEQYF. The CDR3 DNA is TGCGCCAGCAGCCAAGATCGGGCCGAAGCAATCTACGAGCAGTACTTC.

This clonotype has just a few counts. The V and J genes are TRBV5-1 and TRBJ2-7; possible D gene TRBD2, 6 bases. This CDR3 is built from 14 residues. V was cut by 7 bases and J by 2 bases, with 16 bases left in between. Germline V gene lookup returns CDR1 SGHRS and CDR2 YFSETQ. CDR3 sequence (DNA): TGCGCCAGCGGAATTGGGACTTCCACCTACGAGCAGTACTTC. Amino acids: CASGIGTSTYEQYF.

The chain recombines TRBV20-1 with TRBJ2-4; D is possibly TRBD2 (6 bases). V gave up 1 base and J gave up 13 bases, with 20 bases separating them. The CDR3 contains 14 residues. Germline CDR1 and CDR2: DFQATT and SNEGSKA (reference sequence). The CDR3 DNA is TGCAGTGCTAGAGTGCCTAGCCGGGGGAATGAGCAGTACTTC. Translation: CSARVPSRGNEQYF.

This clonotype was recorded a few times. The V and J genes are TRBV6-5 and TRBJ1-2; perhaps TRBD1 as D (6 bases). The CDR3 has 12 amino acids. Trimming removed 2 bases from V and 8 bases from J, with 9 bases in between. CDR1 and CDR2 (germline): MNHEY, SVGAGI. This CDR3 reads CASSYEGGGYTF. CDR3 DNA sequence: TGTGCCAGCAGTTACGAGGGGGGCGGCTACACCTTC.

This clonotype turned up a few times. V gene TRBV7-2 combines with J gene TRBJ1-1; perhaps TRBD1 as D (6 bases). CDR1 is SGHTA, CDR2 FQGNSA, per germline. The CDR3 has 12 residues. The V end lost 8 bases, the J end lost 8 bases, and 15 bases lay between the germline ends. The CDR3 nucleotides are TGTGCCAGCTACTCGCCGGGGGCAGAAGCTTTCTTT. The encoded protein is CASYSPGAEAFF.

The CDR3 here is CASREDTEAFF. The CDR3 bases are TGTGCCAGCAGGGAAGACACTGAAGCTTTCTTT. The chain is built from TRBV25-1 and TRBJ1-1; no clear D gene. V was trimmed by 6 bases and J by 3 bases, leaving 5 bases between them. From germline, CDR1 is MGHDK and CDR2 SYGVNS. This CDR3 contains 11 residues.

This clonotype showed up just a few times. The rearrangement uses TRBV12-3 or TRBV12-4 and TRBJ1-5, with 8 bases matching TRBD1. CDR3 length equals 12 residues. With V trimmed by 7 bases and J by 5 bases, 1 base remained unmatched. CDR3 protein: CASNRGDQPQHF. The CDR3 DNA follows: TGTGCCAGCAACAGGGGGGATCAGCCCCAGCATTTT.

The chain employs TRBV12-3 or TRBV12-4 and TRBJ2-3, with 7 positions matching TRBD2. V shed 6 bases, J shed 6 bases, and the junction held 12 bases outside the gene matches. The length of the CDR3 is 15 residues. CDR3 region: CASSTLAAGTDTQYF. The CDR3 DNA is TGTGCCAGCAGCACCCTAGCGGCAGGGACTGATACGCAGTATTTT.

A few counts support this clonotype. The chain recombines TRBV4-3 with TRBJ1-6; D unresolved. The germline CDR1 and CDR2 sequences are LGHNA and YSLEER. The CDR3 loop spans 14 amino acids. Deletions cut 1 base from V and 10 bases from J, with 11 bases between. The CDR3 nucleotides read TGCGCCAGCAGCCAAGGTGGGCTGGACTCACCCCTCCACTTT. Its protein is CASSQGGLDSPLHF.

CDR3 bases: TGCAGTGCTAGTTCGCGGGACATTCAGTACTTC. Translation gives CSASSRDIQYF. The chain carries TRBV20-1 and TRBJ2-4; D possibly corresponds to TRBD2 (5 bases). Trimming pared 3 bases from V and 8 bases from J, leaving 8 bases between. The V gene's germline CDR1 is DFQATT and CDR2 SNEGSKA (reference sequence). This CDR3 is built from 11 residues.

This clonotype was observed a handful of times. The V gene is TRBV7-9, the J gene TRBJ2-7; D tentatively fits TRBD1 or TRBD2 (5 bases each). Germline V gene lookup returns CDR1 SEHNR and CDR2 FQNEAQ (reference sequence). The V end was cut by 4 bases, the J end by 7 bases, with 14 bases between. CDR3 length equals 13 residues. CDR3: CASSYTGTKEQYF. CDR3 bases: TGTGCCAGCAGCTATACTGGGACGAAAGAGCAGTACTTC.

The rearrangement joins TRBV7-2 to TRBJ1-5, with 7 bases identical to TRBD1. Germline CDR1 and CDR2: SGHTA and FQGNSA. This CDR3 comprises 15 residues. V lost 4 bases, J lost 4 bases, and 7 bases stayed unmatched. CDR3 region: CASSSRQGSNQPQHF. The CDR3, as DNA: TGTGCCAGCAGCTCCCGACAGGGCTCGAATCAGCCCCAGCATTTT.

This clonotype was counted a few times. This chain links TRBV9 with TRBJ2-1; no firm D call. The germline gives CDR1 SGDLS, CDR2 YYNGEE. V was cut by 0 bases and J by 3 bases, with 10 bases left in between. This CDR3 is built from 15 residues. The CDR3 DNA is TGTGCCAGCAGCGTAGCTTCTGCGAACTACAATGAGCAGTTCTTC. The encoded protein is CASSVASANYNEQFF. Drawing the rest from reference TRBV9 and TRBJ2-1, the complete variable domain is DSGVTQTPKHLITATGQRVTLRCSPRSGDLSVYWYQQSLDQGLQFLIQYYNGEERAKGNILERFSAQQFPDLHSELNLSSLELGDSALYFCASSVASANYNEQFFGPGTRLTVL.